What follows are 27 T cell receptor beta chains derived from one specimen sequenced in a study of shared clonotypes between healthy human individuals. Measured with immunoSEQ multiplex PCR; TCRdb has only the in-frame clones, and not every one. Here the sample spans approximately 180,000 clones, approximately 95% being singletons. Material for sequencing was naive CD4+ T cells sorted from blood. Subset meaning: CD45RA+ positively selected. The receptors originated from a woman in her twenties or thirties in good health.

The rearrangement links TRBV5-1 to TRBJ1-1, with D unclear. The CDR3 sequence is 11 residues long. Deletions cut 6 bases from V and 7 bases from J, with 10 bases between. Germline V gene lookup returns CDR1 SGHRS and CDR2 YFSETQ. CDR3 nucleotides: TGCGCCAGCACCTCCGCCTATGAAGCTTTCTTT. It translates to CASTSAYEAFF.

This clone was detected once. The chain recombines TRBV28 with TRBJ2-1, with 12 bases fitting TRBD2. There are 15 residues in the CDR3. The V segment lost 3 bases and the J segment 7 bases; nucleotides outside the gene matches: 4. Germline CDR1 is MDHEN and CDR2 is SYDVKM. The CDR3 DNA reads as TGTGCCAGCAGTTTTGGTCTAGCGGGAGGGAATGAGCAGTTCTTC. Translated: CASSFGLAGGNEQFF. Drawing the rest from reference TRBV28 and TRBJ2-1, the complete variable domain is DVKVTQSSRYLVKRTGEKVFLECVQDMDHENMFWYRQDPGLGLRLIYFSYDVKMKEKGDIPEGYSVSREKKERFSLILESASTNQTSMYLCASSFGLAGGNEQFFGPGTRLTVL.

The chain combines TRBV21-1 with TRBJ2-5; the D segment call TRBD1 is taken from the table without a DNA check. The closer fit of TRBJ2-7 to the DNA end suggests the J call may be wrong. TRBV21-1 counts as a pseudogene. The CDR3 covers 15 residues. CDR3 amino acids: CASSCGDRGWYEQYF. CDR3 bases: TGTGCCAGCAGTTGCGGGGACAGGGGGTGGTACGAGCAGTACTTC.

The chain carries TRBV5-1 and TRBJ2-3; D assignment may be TRBD1 or TRBD2 (7 bases each). The germline V gene encodes CDR1 SGHRS and CDR2 YFSETQ. CDR3 length: 16 amino acids. The germline V and J ends were trimmed by 4 bases and 2 bases, with 17 bases remaining between them. CDR3 amino acids: CASSPAAGTVTDTQYF. CDR3 bases: TGCGCCAGCAGCCCAGCAGCGGGGACAGTCACAGATACGCAGTATTTT. Using reference TRBV5-1 and TRBJ2-3 for the parts outside the CDR3, the full variable domain is KAGVTQTPRYLIKTRGQQVTLSCSPISGHRSVSWYQQTPGQGLQFLFEYFSETQRNKGNFPGRFSGRQFSNSRSEMNVSTLELGDSALYLCASSPAAGTVTDTQYFGPGTRLTVL.

This clone was observed a single time. The chain carries TRBV10-2 and TRBJ2-7, with 10 bases that match TRBD2. Losses at the gene ends were 5 bases for V and 6 bases for J; bases not matched to a gene: 10. CDR1 and CDR2 from the germline V gene are WSHSY and SAAADI. The CDR3 sequence is 15 residues long. Here the CDR3 DNA reads TGCGCCAGCAGTTCCGGGACTAGCGAAATTGTCGAGCAGTACTTC. Its protein is CASSSGTSEIVEQYF.

J is TRBJ2-5 and V is TRBV19; 8 bases line up with TRBD2. The J call may be wrong; the DNA end is better matched by TRBJ2-7. The CDR3 runs to 13 residues. Germline CDR1 LNHDA, CDR2 SQIVND (reference sequence). CDR3 coding DNA: TGTGCCAGTCGGACTAGCCAGACCTACGAGCAGTACTTC. Translated: CASRTSQTYEQYF.

The chain uses TRBV15 and TRBJ2-1; D call uncertain. This CDR3 contains 14 residues. Germline CDR1 and CDR2: LNHNV and YYDKDF (reference sequence). Trimming shortened V by 0 bases and J by 7 bases, and 10 bases separated the two germline ends. The CDR3 sequence: CATSRDVTGNEQFF. Here the CDR3 DNA reads TGTGCCACCAGCAGAGATGTTACTGGGAATGAGCAGTTCTTC.

The rearrangement links TRBV4-2 to TRBJ2-5, with D possibly matching TRBD1 (5 bases). The CDR3 totals 16 residues. CDR1 LGHNA and CDR2 YNFKEQ come from the germline V gene. Trimming took 0 bases from V and 3 from J, leaving 14 bases between them. The CDR3 DNA reads TGTGCCAGCAGCCAAGACTCAAGGAGCAGGGAAGAGACCCAGTACTTC. Translated: CASSQDSRSREETQYF.

The chain carries TRBV6-6 and TRBJ2-7; 10 nucleotides match TRBD1. CDR3 size: 16 residues. CDR1 MNHNY and CDR2 SVGAGI come from the germline V gene (reference sequence). The V gene end was trimmed by 2 bases and the J gene end by 6 bases; junction bases not matched to a gene: 10. The CDR3 nucleotides are TGTGCCAGCAGTTACCTACAATCCGGGACAGGGGCCGAGCAGTACTTC. As protein: CASSYLQSGTGAEQYF.

The chain links TRBV7-9 to TRBJ2-5; 7 bases are a match to TRBD1. The end of the DNA fits TRBJ2-7 better, so the J call may be wrong. The CDR3 length is 14 residues. Germline V lookup: CDR1 SEHNR, CDR2 FQNEAQ (reference sequence). The CDR3 here is CASKSGTEESEQYF. In DNA, the CDR3 is TGTGCCAGCAAATCAGGGACAGAAGAGTCCGAGCAGTACTTC.

The chain has TRBV28 and TRBJ2-1; TRBD1 aligns across 11 bases. The CDR3 length is 15 residues. Germline loops: CDR1 MDHEN, CDR2 SYDVKM. Trimming at V came to 6 bases and at J to 3 bases, leaving 4 bases not matched to a gene. The CDR3 nucleotides read TGTGCCAGCAGGCCCGGGACAGGGGGCTACAATGAGCAGTTCTTC. Amino acid sequence: CASRPGTGGYNEQFF.

This chain joins TRBV27 and TRBJ2-7; D is unresolved. CDR1 and CDR2 from the germline V gene are MNHEY and SMNVEV (reference sequence). This CDR3 has 10 amino acids. V was cut by 8 bases and J by 3 bases, with 5 bases left in between. This CDR3 is CASGNYEQYF. The DNA for the CDR3 is TGTGCCAGCGGGAACTACGAGCAGTACTTC.

The chain has TRBV7-8 and TRBJ2-1, with 13 bases matching TRBD2. Trimming removed 5 bases from V and 10 bases from J; junction bases left unmatched: 8. This CDR3 region has 15 residues. Germline-derived CDR1 and CDR2 are SGHVS and FQNEAQ. The CDR3 spells CASSTKGLAGWEQFF. CDR3 in DNA: TGTGCCAGCAGCACCAAGGGACTAGCGGGATGGGAGCAGTTCTTC.

The chain uses TRBV6-5 and TRBJ2-7; D possibly corresponds to TRBD1 (6 bases). The length of the CDR3 is 15 residues. V shed 5 bases and J shed 5 bases, with 19 bases lying between them. The germline CDR1 and CDR2 sequences are MNHEY and SVGAGI. The CDR3 here is CASSRNRDTAHEQYF. In DNA, the CDR3 is TGTGCCAGCAGTAGGAACCGGGACACGGCCCACGAGCAGTACTTC.

CDR3 in amino acids: CASSSGTSGDEQYF. The DNA of the CDR3 is TGCGCCAGCAGCTCTGGGACTAGCGGGGACGAGCAGTACTTC. The chain combines TRBV10-1 with TRBJ2-7, with 13 bases aligning to TRBD2. V lost 6 bases, J lost 5 bases, and 4 bases stayed unmatched. Germline V gene sequence: CDR1 WNHNN, CDR2 SYGVQD (reference sequence). The CDR3 loop spans 14 amino acids.

The chain uses TRBV11-3 and TRBJ2-1; TRBD2 matches 7 bases. The junction had 5 bases not matched to a gene; V was cut back by 3 bases and J by 3 bases. CDR1 and CDR2 from the germline V gene are SGHNT and YENEEA. The length of the CDR3 is 15 residues. The CDR3 here is CASSFIGGVYNEQFF. In DNA, the CDR3 is TGTGCCAGCAGCTTTATTGGGGGGGTCTACAATGAGCAGTTCTTC.

V and J are TRBV2 and TRBJ2-7; no definite D call. Germline CDR1 SNHLY, CDR2 FYNNEI. With 6 bases removed from V and 3 bases from J, the gap between germline ends came to 18 bases. This CDR3 region has 15 residues. The CDR3 reads CASRDRTAGNYEQYF. CDR3 coding DNA: TGTGCCAGCAGGGACCGGACCGCCGGCAACTACGAGCAGTACTTC.

The rearrangement links TRBV5-1 to TRBJ2-5, with D perhaps matching TRBD2 (6 bases). The end of the DNA aligns better with TRBJ2-7, so the J call may be wrong. The CDR3 has 13 amino acids. From germline, CDR1 is SGHRS and CDR2 YFSETQ. The CDR3 region is CASSPGDTYEQYF. DNA of the CDR3: TGCGCCAGCAGTCCGGGGGATACCTACGAGCAGTACTTC.

CDR3 sequence: CASSPGASYGYTF. The CDR3 DNA is TGTGCCAGCAGCCCGGGAGCCTCGTATGGCTACACCTTC. This sequence joins TRBV5-8 and TRBJ1-2; D is uncertain. There are 13 residues in the CDR3. Germline V gives CDR1 SGHTS, CDR2 YDEGEE. V gave up 4 bases and J gave up 5 bases, with 12 bases separating them.

This chain connects TRBV5-1 to TRBJ2-3, with 10 bases matching TRBD1. The CDR3 totals 16 residues. CDR1 and CDR2 (germline): SGHRS, YFSETQ. Trimming removed 4 bases from V and 8 bases from J; junction bases left unmatched: 13. DNA for the CDR3: TGCGCCAGCAGCCCGTTTGGGGACAGGGGCGAAGTTACGCAGTATTTT. It translates to CASSPFGDRGEVTQYF. Full variable domain (rest looked up from reference TRBV5-1 and TRBJ2-3): KAGVTQTPRYLIKTRGQQVTLSCSPISGHRSVSWYQQTPGQGLQFLFEYFSETQRNKGNFPGRFSGRQFSNSRSEMNVSTLELGDSALYLCASSPFGDRGEVTQYFGPGTRLTVL.

The chain has TRBV4-2 and TRBJ2-3; D gene uncertain. Trimming took off 0 bases at V and 9 bases at J, with 13 bases between the two ends. Germline V CDR1 and CDR2: LGHNA, YNFKEQ. This CDR3 is 14 amino acids long. CDR3 sequence (DNA): TGTGCCAGCAGCCAAGATGAGGACGCAAAGACGCAGTATTTT. Encoded protein: CASSQDEDAKTQYF.

V is TRBV19 and J is TRBJ2-7; D remains unclear. This CDR3 region has 13 residues. The germline V gene encodes CDR1 LNHDA and CDR2 SQIVND (reference sequence). V was pared by 6 bases and J by 0 bases, with 9 bases between. Here the CDR3 DNA reads TGTGCCAGTAGGCCGGGCAGCTCCTACGAGCAGTACTTC. It is translated as CASRPGSSYEQYF.

The V and J genes are TRBV2 and TRBJ1-5; D may be TRBD1 (6 bases). V dropped 5 bases and J dropped 6 bases, with 11 bases sitting between them. The germline V gene encodes CDR1 SNHLY and CDR2 FYNNEI. The CDR3 contains 13 residues. This CDR3 is CASSRQVSQPQHF. CDR3 DNA sequence: TGTGCCAGCAGTCGACAGGTATCTCAGCCCCAGCATTTT.

Only one count was recorded for this clone. The J gene is TRBJ1-1, the V gene TRBV28, with 9 bases that match TRBD1. V lost 4 bases, J lost 3 bases, and 3 bases stayed unmatched. This CDR3 has 14 residues. Germline V lookup: CDR1 MDHEN, CDR2 SYDVKM. CDR3 residues: CASSSTGGYTEAFF. In DNA form, the CDR3 reads TGTGCCAGCAGTTCCACAGGGGGCTACACTGAAGCTTTCTTT.

V and J are TRBV27 and TRBJ1-3; maybe TRBD1 (6 bases). CDR3 length: 14 residues. The V gene's germline CDR1 is MNHEY and CDR2 SMNVEV (reference sequence). The ends were cut back, 9 bases at V and 0 bases at J, with 12 bases in the middle. The CDR3 protein is CASRPGASGNTIYF. The CDR3 nucleotides are TGTGCCAGTCGCCCGGGGGCCTCTGGAAACACCATATATTTT.

This chain links TRBV28 with TRBJ2-5; 7 bases are shared with TRBD1. The end of the DNA is better explained by TRBJ2-7, so the J call may be wrong. The germline gives CDR1 MDHEN, CDR2 SYDVKM. CDR3 length: 16 residues. The DNA for the CDR3 is TGTGCCAGCAGCCCTGTCGTCTGGCAGGGGGCCTACGAGCAGTACTTC. Translation gives CASSPVVWQGAYEQYF.

The chain carries TRBV14 and TRBJ2-2; D uncertain. V was clipped by 2 bases and J by 8 bases, with 9 bases between them. Germline V gives CDR1 SGHDN, CDR2 FVKESK. The CDR3 has 13 amino acids. CDR3 bases: TGTGCCAGCAGCCAACGTCTATGGGGGGAGCTGTTTTTT. Translation: CASSQRLWGELFF.